The rows below give T cell receptor beta chains drawn from one sample of a study of PD-1 blockade in classical Hodgkin lymphoma. The assay was immunoSEQ multiplex PCR, and TCRdb's table has in-frame clones only and misses some. This table holds 50,000 to 75,000 clones, 88% found once. This sample comprised peripheral blood mononuclear cells (PBMCs), obtained before the second cycle of nivolumab. The receptors here all came from a human donor with classical Hodgkin lymphoma. CDR3s include the opening cysteine and the closing phenylalanine or tryptophan. The D gene is left open where the match is weak. Clone size is shown for a subset of rows, as once, few, many or a class of expanded clone.

abundance | j_gene | d_gene | v_gene | CDR3nt | CDR3aa
. | TRBJ2-4 | . | TRBV27 | TGTGCCAGCAGTTTATCGCCGCTAACCCTAGCCAAAAACATTCAGTACTTC | CASSLSPLTLAKNIQYF
. | TRBJ1-5 | . | TRBV15 | TGTGCCACCAGCAGAGGTCCGGGGACAAAAGAGGAGCCCCAGCATTTT | CATSRGPGTKEEPQHF
few | TRBJ1-4 | . | TRBV6-6 | TGTGCGACGAGACAGGATGCAACTAATGAAAAACTGTTTTTT | CATRQDATNEKLFF
. | TRBJ1-4 | . | TRBV5-4 | TGTGCCAGCAGTCAATCTGCGGGTGGTGAAAAACTGTTTTTT | CASSQSAGGEKLFF
. | TRBJ1-6 | . | TRBV25-1 | TGTGCCAGCAGTGAATCTATGCCACCCCTCCACTTT | CASSESMPPLHF
. | TRBJ2-7 | TRBD2 | TRBV5-1 | TGCGCCAGCAGCTTTAGCGGGGGGGCCTACGAGCAGTACTTC | CASSFSGGAYEQYF
once | TRBJ2-7 | . | TRBV6-5 | TGTGCCAGCAGTTACTCCCAAAGGACCTCTTACGAGCAGTACTTC | CASSYSQRTSYEQYF
once | TRBJ2-2 | . | TRBV9 | TGTGCCAGCAGCGCGCGACCCTTACAGGGCCCCGGGGAGCTGTTTTTT | CASSARPLQGPGELFF
. | TRBJ1-1 | . | TRBV13 | TGTGCCAGCAGCTTAGCTTACCCGAACCCAGGGAGATTGAACACTGAAGCTTTCTTT | CASSLAYPNPGRLNTEAFF
. | TRBJ2-2 | . | TRBV15 | TGTGCCACCAGCAGAGATGATATCGGGGAGCTGTTTTTT | CATSRDDIGELFF
once | TRBJ1-5 | . | TRBV27 | TGTGCCAGCAGTTTATCGGCAGGCCTAAATCAGCCCCAGCATTTT | CASSLSAGLNQPQHF
. | TRBJ1-1 | . | TRBV9 | TGTGCCAGCAGCCTTCTTATGAACACTGAAGCTTTCTTT | CASSLLMNTEAFF
once | TRBJ2-3 | . | TRBV28 | TGTGCCAGCGCCGTAGTAGGAGTAGCAGCAGATACGCAGTATTTT | CASAVVGVAADTQYF
. | TRBJ1-5 | TRBD1 | TRBV28 | TGTGCCAGCAGTAGGCCGGGGACAGTACCTCAGCCCCAGCATTTT | CASSRPGTVPQPQHF
. | TRBJ1-5 | . | TRBV5-5 | TGTGCCAGCAGCTTGTTCAATTATCAGCCCCAGCATTTT | CASSLFNYQPQHF
. | TRBJ1-1 | . | TRBV18 | TGTGCCAGCTCTCTTATCGACTGGAACACTGAAGCTTTCTTT | CASSLIDWNTEAFF
. | TRBJ1-1 | . | TRBV7-2 | TGTGCCAGCAGCTTATCGGCGGAGAACACTGAAGCTTTCTTT | CASSLSAENTEAFF
. | TRBJ1-1 | . | TRBV30 | TGTGCCTGGGAGCGGCCTGAAGCTTTCTTT | CAWERPEAFF
. | TRBJ1-6 | TRBD1 | TRBV7-9 | TGTGCCAGCAGCCAAGGGACAGGAACGGGATCACCCCTCCACTTT | CASSQGTGTGSPLHF
. | TRBJ1-4 | . | TRBV5-1 | TGCGCCAGCAGCTCGACAGCAACTAATGAAAAACTGTTTTTT | CASSSTATNEKLFF
once | TRBJ1-2 | TRBD1 | TRBV11-2 | TGTGCCAGCAGCCGGGACAGGGGAAATGGCTACACCTTC | CASSRDRGNGYTF
. | TRBJ2-7 | . | TRBV11-2 | TGTGCCAGCAGCTTCGGGACATCCTTCTACGAGCAGTACTTC | CASSFGTSFYEQYF
. | TRBJ1-1 | . | TRBV5-1 | TGCGCCAGCAGCCACCGACGGGACACTGAAGCTTTCTTT | CASSHRRDTEAFF
. | TRBJ1-2 | TRBD1 | TRBV6-6 | TGTGCCAGCGCTACTCAGGGGGCTAACGATGGCTACACCTTC | CASATQGANDGYTF
. | TRBJ2-2 | TRBD1 | TRBV5-1 | TGCGCCAGCAGCACGACAGGGGGTACCGGGGAGCTGTTTTTT | CASSTTGGTGELFF
. | TRBJ1-1 | . | TRBV5-1 | TGCGCCAGCAGCTTTAATGGCGCAGCGATGAACACTGAAGCTTTCTTT | CASSFNGAAMNTEAFF
. | TRBJ2-7 | . | TRBV5-1 | TGCGCCAGCAGCTTGATTGGTACCTACGAGCAGTACTTC | CASSLIGTYEQYF
. | TRBJ1-2 | TRBD1 | TRBV6-5 | TGTGCCAGCAGCTACGCCGGGACAGGCTATGGCTACACCTTC | CASSYAGTGYGYTF
. | TRBJ1-4 | . | TRBV5-1 | TGCGCCAGCAGCTTGGTGGAGGGAGGGGCTGAAAAACTGTTTTTT | CASSLVEGGAEKLFF
. | TRBJ2-7 | TRBD2 | TRBV5-1 | TGCGCCAGCAGCTTGGAAGAGCGGGGGGTGGGGGAGCAGTACTTC | CASSLEERGVGEQYF
few | TRBJ2-4 | . | TRBV5-6 | TGTGCCAGCAGCTTGGGACAGGTTAAAAACATTCAGTACTTC | CASSLGQVKNIQYF
. | TRBJ2-3 | . | TRBV5-1 | TGCGCCAGCAGCGCGGAAGGGGGGGGCACAGATACGCAGTATTTT | CASSAEGGGTDTQYF
. | TRBJ2-7 | . | TRBV28 | TGTGCCAGCAGTTTACCCCCAAGTGAGCAGTACTTC | CASSLPPSEQYF
. | TRBJ2-3 | . | TRBV19 | TGTGCCAGTAGTGAAACCACAGATACGCAGTATTTT | CASSETTDTQYF
. | TRBJ2-3 | TRBD2 | TRBV14 | TGTGCCAGCAGCCGCAGACTAGCGGGGGGTACAGATACGCAGTATTTT | CASSRRLAGGTDTQYF
. | TRBJ2-1 | . | TRBV6-5 | TGTGCCAGCAGTTACGAGGGGGATGAGCAGTTCTTC | CASSYEGDEQFF
. | TRBJ2-4 | . | TRBV7-9 | TGTGCCAGCAGCCCGGGGGTCTGGAACATTCAGTACTTC | CASSPGVWNIQYF
. | TRBJ1-6 | . | TRBV2 | TGTGCCAGCAGCGGGGTTGGGCCCTCACCCCTCCACTTT | CASSGVGPSPLHF
once | TRBJ2-1 | . | TRBV9 | TGTGCCAGCAGCGTGTCGGGGGTTTCAGTAGATGAGCAGTTCTTC | CASSVSGVSVDEQFF
. | TRBJ1-1 | . | TRBV18 | TGTGCCAGCTCACCGCAGGGGCATAAGGAGGACACTGAAGCTTTCTTT | CASSPQGHKEDTEAFF
. | TRBJ2-3 | TRBD1 | TRBV5-1 | TGCGCCAGCAGCATCGACAGGGCCACAGATACGCAGTATTTT | CASSIDRATDTQYF
. | TRBJ1-1 | . | TRBV28 | TGTGCCAGCAGTTTATGGGCGGGGAGAAACACTGAAGCTTTCTTT | CASSLWAGRNTEAFF
few | TRBJ2-1 | . | TRBV7-2 | TGTGCCAGCAGCTTAGAGTTGACGTACAATGAGCAGTTCTTC | CASSLELTYNEQFF
. | TRBJ2-5 | . | TRBV9 | TGTGCCAGCAGCGTAGCAGGAGTAGCGTCCCAAGAGACCCAGTACTTC | CASSVAGVASQETQYF
once | TRBJ2-1 | . | TRBV29-1 | TGCAGTCAGTCGGGGCCTTTCTACAATGAGCAGTTCTTC | CSQSGPFYNEQFF